This T cell receptor beta chain was recorded in a study of blood T cell repertoires in COVID-19 (dated by TCRdb to 2019 to 2021). About the study as a whole: Collaborator samples came from the United States, Italy and Spain and covered acute and convalescent phases of COVID-19. Where available, HLA class I and class II types were taken from metadata supplied by the sample provider and were not determined by assay-based typing. Nearly every sample came with metadata listing a de-identified subject ID, COVID-19 status, age in years and sex. Subjects who had been exposed to COVID-19, were actively infected with it, or had recovered from it provided the deeply sampled blood TCRbeta repertoires that made up the dataset. The material from the prospective study consisted of cDNA or gDNA derived from T cells, B-cell-depleted T cells, or PBMCs. Samples came from the ongoing ImmuneRACE study (first 160 participants) plus 1,254 subjects from 6 global collaborators. The repertoires were released in a freely available public database meant as a resource for research on the immune response to SARS-CoV-2.

The CDR3 starts with the cysteine, ends with the phenylalanine, and has 12 residues. Just the 36-base CDR3 DNA is kept, in frame starting at base 1. Trimming at the junction amounts to 8 bases on V and 6 bases on J, and the germline ends lie 17 bases apart. CDR1 and CDR2 are read off the germline V gene (reference sequence) as GTSNPN and SVGIG. Collaborating institutions collected whole blood in K2EDTA tubes following their own protocols. Collaborator samples were shipped for TCRbeta analysis as frozen whole blood, isolated PBMCs, or DNA extracted from either sample type. On this clone: This receptor's antigen is unknown. The record has no base qualities; no much larger clone is one base away.

What the authors observed across the whole study: Clinical and demographic metadata were provided uncurated, with the amount varying by source and participant.

The immunoSEQ Assay, a bias-controlled multiplex PCR, was used to amplify TCRbeta CDR3 regions from genomic DNA. The authors' pipeline ran thus. Nucleated cell counts per sample were estimated from amplification of reference gene primers within the assay. To quantify the absolute abundance of each unique TCRbeta CDR3 rearrangement, sequence reads were collapsed and filtered. Productive Simpson clonality was computed per sample as the square root of Simpson's diversity index over productive rearrangements. This immuneACCESS table, as held by TCRdb, lists in-frame sequences with V and J called but not all clones. Of the missing ones, under half trace to an unresolved V gene in checked studies; the others have no known cause. V and J calls plus clone size are reproduced from that table; the DNA served to infer D and trimming. The sample data list about half a million clones, and 80% to 90% of these were observed just once. The leading ten clones occupy 3% to 3.5% of the sample.

The sequence was obtained from a human donor in a cohort sampled during active COVID-19. Sequenced input: peripheral blood. The rearrangement joined TRBV30 to TRBJ2-7; TRBD2 is possibly the D segment (6 matching bases). The sequenced DNA is TGTGCCACCGGGGGAATAGCCCGCGAGCAGTACTTC. It is translated as CATGGIAREQYF.